This T cell receptor beta chain stems from a study of technical replicates of blood from a few donors. Assay used: immunoSEQ multiplex PCR; TCRdb lists only in-frame clones, some missing. This sample yields 65,000 to 90,000 clones, of which 93% are seen a single time; 0.24% belongs to the top ten. Looked up from germline, CDR1 is LNHDA and CDR2 is SQIVND (reference sequence). The CDR3 has 18 residues. The ends lost 5 bases at V and 7 bases at J; junction bases unmatched: 19. Sequencing was carried out using T cells isolated from PBMCs. This TCR derives from a human donor in good health. The V and J genes are TRBV19 and TRBJ2-7; 11 bases are shared with TRBD2. In DNA form, the CDR3 reads TGTGCCAGTAGTTCCGGGGCGCTAGCGGGAGGCCCCGGGGGAGAGCAGTACTTC. Translating gives CASSSGALAGGPGGEQYF.